The sequence of this T cell receptor (beta chain) was determined in a study of monozygotic twins with inflammatory bowel disease. Template switching introduced UMIs that contain a 6-nucleotide sample barcode. Each CDR3 protein gets one entry in TCRdb, which reprocessed the 5' RACE reads and gives no DNA. This repertoire includes more than 95,000 distinct CDR3 sequences. Germline CDR1 is SGDLS and CDR2 is YYNGEE. The CDR3 totals 14 residues. The chain employs TRBV9 and TRBJ1-5. Source material: blood. This receptor was taken from a human donor with ulcerative colitis or Crohn's disease, or a healthy co-twin of an affected twin (not recorded which). CDR3 in amino acids: CASSVGTSNQPQHF.